These T cell receptor beta chains were read from a single sample in a study of blood T cell repertoires in COVID-19. The data were produced by immunoSEQ multiplex PCR, yet TCRdb's version contains in-frame clones alone and is incomplete. Seen here are tens of thousands of clones, about nine tenths observed once, and the top ten hold around 0.4%. The sequencing input was peripheral blood. Source of these receptors: a human donor in a cohort sampled during active COVID-19. The CDR3 runs from the conserved cysteine through the conserved F or W. Each record gives: clone size, V gene, CDR3 length, J gene, D gene, CDR3 protein, CDR3 DNA. A D gene is named only where the DNA matches it firmly. Part of the rows lack a size; the others show once, few, many or a class for expanded clones.

.	TRBV11-2	15	TRBJ2-7	TRBD1	CASSLQGVNGDEQYF	TGTGCCAGCAGCTTACAGGGGGTAAATGGGGACGAGCAGTACTTC
.	TRBV7-9	13	TRBJ2-7	.	CASSRPGNNEQYF	TGTGCCAGCAGCAGGCCAGGGAACAACGAGCAGTACTTC
.	TRBV11-2	18	TRBJ1-5	TRBD1	CASSLDRSWAGGGQPQHF	TGTGCCAGCAGCTTAGATAGATCGTGGGCAGGGGGCGGTCAGCCCCAGCATTTT
.	TRBV7-9	16	TRBJ2-5	TRBD2	CASSFRSGGDQETQYF	TGTGCCAGCAGCTTTCGAAGCGGGGGGGACCAAGAGACCCAGTACTTC
few	TRBV28	16	TRBJ1-1	TRBD1	CASSLFRGGGNTEAFF	TGTGCCAGCAGTTTATTTAGAGGGGGCGGGAACACTGAAGCTTTCTTT
.	TRBV5-6	14	TRBJ1-1	TRBD1	CASSQGTGNTEAFF	TGTGCCAGCAGCCAGGGGACAGGTAACACTGAAGCTTTCTTT
once	TRBV7-8	13	TRBJ1-4	TRBD1	CASSTGAGEKLFF	TGTGCCAGCTCGACAGGGGCAGGGGAAAAACTGTTTTTT
.	TRBV7-6	18	TRBJ2-6	TRBD2	CASSLVGGGGSGANVLTF	TGTGCCAGCAGCTTAGTAGGCGGGGGGGGCTCTGGGGCCAACGTCCTGACTTTC
.	TRBV19	12	TRBJ1-5	.	CASNTGNQPQHF	TGTGCCAGTAACACAGGGAATCAGCCCCAGCATTTT
.	TRBV27	14	TRBJ2-7	.	CASRSGGSPYEQYF	TGTGCCAGCCGCTCAGGGGGGTCCCCCTACGAGCAGTACTTC
.	TRBV4-1	15	TRBJ1-1	.	CASSPGARMNTEAFF	TGCGCCAGCAGCCCAGGGGCACGTATGAACACTGAAGCTTTCTTT
once	TRBV3-1/TRBV3-2	17	TRBJ2-1	.	CASSHALRGGPYNEQFF	TGTGCCAGCAGCCATGCGTTGAGGGGGGGCCCCTACAATGAGCAGTTCTTC